This T cell receptor (beta chain) was retrieved from a study of T cell repertoires in cytomegalovirus infection. Study-wide context: CMV infection and matching HLA type were both indicated by public TCR beta signatures.

As concerns this clonotype: Its cognate antigen is unknown.

TCRdb reprocessed the reads with MiXCR, giving one entry per CDR3 protein. Here the sample spans more than 400,000 distinct CDR3 sequences, 26% being singletons. Study findings and constraints: Predominance within the ex vivo response was attributable to HLA-C-restricted CMV-specific TCR beta clonotypes. Of the TCR beta families, the public ones yielded a cumulative frequency that identified carriers of CMV plus the relevant HLA.

The V and J ends lost 8 bases and 7 bases respectively, with 14 bases between them. The germline V gene has CDR1 LNHDA and CDR2 SQIVND (reference sequence). This CDR3 spans 12 amino acids. This sequence was found in a human donor in good health (CMV status not recorded). Some clones in this sample may be carry-over from other donors' samples. The chain links TRBV19 to TRBJ1-2, with D perhaps matching TRBD1 (6 bases). Input material: PBMCs. As DNA, the CDR3 is TGTGCCAGTTCAGACAGGCCGCTTGGCTACACCTTC. Protein product: CASSDRPLGYTF. The full variable domain, rest sourced from reference TRBV19 and TRBJ1-2, is DGGITQSPKYLFRKEGQNVTLSCEQNLNHDAMYWYRQDPGQGLRLIYYSQIVNDFQKGDIAEGYSVSREKKESFPLTVTSAQKNPTAFYLCASSDRPLGYTFGSGTRLTVV.